This note documents a single T cell receptor beta chain sequence. This record comes from a study of blood T cell repertoires in COVID-19. Study-wide background: T cells, B-cell-depleted T cells, or PBMCs supplied cDNA or gDNA.

Enrolled during active infection, Seattle patients were then followed longitudinally. In the authors' methods: Nucleated cell counts were estimated from reference gene primer amplification. Sequencing was performed with immunoSEQ multiplex PCR; in TCRdb, only in-frame clones are kept and a portion is missing. Clonal size and the V and J genes are those of that table, whereas D and trimming came from the DNA. Altogether roughly 300,000 clones are present, approximately 88% being singletons, with the ten largest covering roughly 1.5%. Sequenced sample: peripheral blood. The sequence came from a human donor with COVID-19, enrolled during active disease. The donor label of this sample is uncertain.

The CDR3 spells CASSTSGTGGSTYNSPLHF. Written as DNA, the CDR3 is TGTGCCAGCAGTACCTCCGGGACAGGGGGAAGCACCTATAATTCACCCCTCCACTTT. The genes are TRBV28 and TRBJ1-6, with 11 bases aligning to TRBD1. This CDR3 is built from 19 residues. Germline CDR1 and CDR2: MDHEN and SYDVKM. V was clipped by 5 bases and J by 2 bases; unmatched bases: 11.